The 19 T cell receptor beta chains presented below share a single source sample, sequenced in a study of OX40 agonist ivuxolimab in advanced cancers. Data came from immunoSEQ multiplex PCR; TCRdb stores just in-frame clones and leaves some out. The profile shows tens of thousands of clones, approximately 90% of them singletons. This specimen consisted of CD4+ or CD8+ T cells sorted from blood, obtained in a trial of the OX40 agonist ivuxolimab. The source is an adult with an advanced solid tumor such as melanoma, head and neck, liver or kidney cancer.

The J gene is TRBJ2-7, the V gene TRBV25-1, with 8 bases matching TRBD1. The CDR3 covers 15 residues. Trimming cost V 3 bases and J 1 base; bases outside gene matches: 5. Germline V gene lookup returns CDR1 MGHDK and CDR2 SYGVNS. This chain's CDR3 is CASSEHRTGSYEQYF. CDR3 nucleotides: TGTGCCAGCAGTGAGCACCGGACAGGGTCCTACGAGCAGTACTTC.

The rearrangement joins TRBV5-1 to TRBJ1-2; 10 bases agree with TRBD1. V trimming: 3 bases; J trimming: 4 bases; junction bases outside the gene matches: 12. CDR1 is SGHRS, CDR2 YFSETQ, per germline. This CDR3 has 17 residues. The CDR3, as DNA: TGCGCCAGCAGCTACCGGGACAGGGGCGCTCCCATCTATGGCTACACCTTC. This translates into CASSYRDRGAPIYGYTF.

In its sample, this clone was seen once. This chain links TRBV5-6 with TRBJ2-6; D not resolved. CDR1 SGHDT and CDR2 YYEEEE come from the germline V gene. Trimming cost V 4 bases and J 0 bases, with 8 bases left between them. CDR3 size: 15 residues. The CDR3 bases are TGTGCCAGCAGCGGCGGATTCTCTGGGGCCAACGTCCTGACTTTC. Translation gives CASSGGFSGANVLTF.

The sample holds one count of this clone. V and J are TRBV6-6 and TRBJ1-1; no clear D gene. CDR3 length: 13 amino acids. V was clipped by 2 bases and J by 1 base, with 5 bases between them. In germline, CDR1 is MNHNY, CDR2 SVGAGI (reference sequence). CDR3 amino acids: CASSYVQNTEAFF. The CDR3 DNA sequence: TGTGCCAGCAGTTACGTCCAGAACACTGAAGCTTTCTTT.

V and J are TRBV2 and TRBJ2-1; 8 nucleotides agree with TRBD1. Germline V gene sequence: CDR1 SNHLY, CDR2 FYNNEI. The CDR3 consists of 11 residues. The ends lost 4 bases at V and 14 bases at J; junction bases unmatched: 4. The CDR3 here is CASSVGQGEFF. In DNA form, the CDR3 reads TGTGCCAGCAGTGTCGGACAGGGCGAGTTCTTC.

This clone has just one count. The chain joins TRBV5-1 to TRBJ1-3; maybe TRBD1 (5 bases). The V gene's germline CDR1 is SGHRS and CDR2 YFSETQ. The CDR3 runs to 14 residues. Between the trimmed V and J ends, which lost 7 bases and 4 bases, there was a span of 15 bases. CDR3 residues: CASQPGAEGNTIYF. The CDR3 DNA reads as TGCGCCAGCCAACCCGGGGCCGAGGGAAACACCATATATTTT. The full variable domain, completed using reference TRBV5-1 and TRBJ1-3, is KAGVTQTPRYLIKTRGQQVTLSCSPISGHRSVSWYQQTPGQGLQFLFEYFSETQRNKGNFPGRFSGRQFSNSRSEMNVSTLELGDSALYLCASQPGAEGNTIYFGEGSWLTVV.

V is TRBV11-2 and J is TRBJ1-3; no clear D. The CDR3 has 16 residues. With 5 bases removed from V and 0 bases from J, the gap between germline ends came to 14 bases. Per the germline V gene, CDR1 is SGHAT and CDR2 is FQNNGV. CDR3 residues: CASSRWVGDSGNTIYF. CDR3 nucleotide sequence: TGTGCCAGCAGCCGATGGGTGGGTGACTCTGGAAACACCATATATTTT.

The chain has TRBV7-9 and TRBJ2-1; D uncertain. Germline assignment: CDR1 SEHNR and CDR2 FQNEAQ (reference sequence). The ends were cut back, 5 bases at V and 8 bases at J, with 7 bases in the middle. The CDR3 is made up of 11 amino acids. CDR3 in amino acids: CASSPLDEQFF. The DNA for the CDR3 is TGTGCCAGCAGCCCCCTCGATGAGCAGTTCTTC.

The chain uses TRBV11-2 and TRBJ2-2; 8 nucleotides align to TRBD2. V lost 6 bases, J lost 6 bases, and 12 bases stayed unmatched. The CDR3 loop spans 16 amino acids. The germline CDR1 and CDR2 sequences are SGHAT and FQNNGV. The CDR3, as DNA: TGTGCCAGCAGACTTAGCGGGGTGGGCGTAGCCGGGGAGCTGTTTTTT. Encoded protein: CASRLSGVGVAGELFF.

A few counts support this clone. This rearrangement joins TRBV19 to TRBJ1-5; possible D gene TRBD1, 5 bases. V was clipped by 7 bases and J by 5 bases, with 12 bases between them. The CDR3 runs 13 residues. Per the germline V gene, CDR1 is LNHDA and CDR2 is SQIVND (reference sequence). This CDR3 is CASTAGLDQPQHF. CDR3 sequence (DNA): TGTGCCAGTACGGCAGGGTTGGATCAGCCCCAGCATTTT. The full variable domain, completed using reference TRBV19 and TRBJ1-5, is DGGITQSPKYLFRKEGQNVTLSCEQNLNHDAMYWYRQDPGQGLRLIYYSQIVNDFQKGDIAEGYSVSREKKESFPLTVTSAQKNPTAFYLCASTAGLDQPQHFGDGTRLSIL.

The rearrangement uses TRBV28 and TRBJ2-7; tentative D call: TRBD2 (5 bases). The germline V gene encodes CDR1 MDHEN and CDR2 SYDVKM. V lost 6 bases and J 2 bases, leaving 11 bases between the germline ends. This CDR3 region has 13 residues. The CDR3: CASRIGLAYEQYF. The DNA of the CDR3 is TGTGCCAGCAGGATCGGACTCGCCTACGAGCAGTACTTC.

A few counts support this clone. The V gene is TRBV27, the J gene TRBJ1-4; D ambiguous. The ends were cut back, 4 bases at V and 4 bases at J, with 16 bases in the middle. CDR1 and CDR2 from the germline V gene are MNHEY and SMNVEV (reference sequence). CDR3 size: 16 residues. CDR3 coding DNA: TGTGCCAGCAGTTCGTGGATCGGCAGAATTAATGAAAAACTGTTTTTT. Encoded protein: CASSSWIGRINEKLFF.

The V call is TRBV28, the J call TRBJ1-5; no clear D gene. Germline CDR1 is MDHEN and CDR2 is SYDVKM. V gave up 6 bases and J gave up 5 bases, with 11 bases separating them. The CDR3 loop spans 13 amino acids. Written as DNA, the CDR3 is TGTGCCAGCAGGGAGGGTGGGGATCAGCCCCAGCATTTT. Translating it yields CASREGGDQPQHF.

The chain combines TRBV5-1 with TRBJ2-5, with TRBD1 matching over 9 bases. The CDR3 runs 16 residues. Germline CDR1 reads SGHRS; CDR2 reads YFSETQ. Trimming took 2 bases from V and 5 from J; bases not matched to a gene: 10. The CDR3 protein is CASSLYRGPREETQYF. The CDR3 nucleotides are TGCGCCAGCAGCTTATACAGGGGGCCGAGGGAGGAGACCCAGTACTTC. The full variable domain, its missing parts supplied by reference TRBV5-1 and TRBJ2-5, is KAGVTQTPRYLIKTRGQQVTLSCSPISGHRSVSWYQQTPGQGLQFLFEYFSETQRNKGNFPGRFSGRQFSNSRSEMNVSTLELGDSALYLCASSLYRGPREETQYFGPGTRLLVL.

The chain is built from TRBV10-3 and TRBJ1-1; TRBD1 is a possible D gene (5 bases). The germline V and J ends were trimmed by 2 bases and 2 bases, with 6 bases remaining between them. Germline values: CDR1 ENHRY, CDR2 SYGVKD. The CDR3 loop spans 13 amino acids. CDR3 sequence (DNA): TGTGCCATCAGTGAGGGGGGTAACACTGAAGCTTTCTTT. This gives the protein CAISEGGNTEAFF.

This clone was observed a few times. The chain combines TRBV11-3 with TRBJ2-3; 15 bases are shared with TRBD2. The CDR3 totals 17 residues. V lost 8 bases to trimming and J lost 4 bases; unmatched junction nucleotides: 10. CDR1 SGHNT and CDR2 YENEEA come from the germline V gene. CDR3: CASSPGLAGGRSDTQYF. CDR3 nucleotides: TGTGCCAGCTCCCCGGGACTAGCGGGGGGAAGATCAGATACGCAGTATTTT.

This clone came up a few times. The chain uses TRBV5-6 and TRBJ1-6; the match to TRBD1 covers 8 bases. This CDR3 spans 15 amino acids. Looked up from germline, CDR1 is SGHDT and CDR2 is YYEEEE. Trimming cost V 0 bases and J 7 bases; bases outside gene matches: 3. CDR3 sequence: CASSLGDRRNSPLHF. Here the CDR3 DNA reads TGTGCCAGCAGCTTGGGGGACAGGCGAAATTCACCCCTCCACTTT. The full variable domain, with the rest looked up from reference TRBV5-6 and TRBJ1-6, is DAGVTQSPTHLIKTRGQQVTLRCSPKSGHDTVSWYQQALGQGPQFIFQYYEEEERQRGNFPDRFSGHQFPNYSSELNVNALLLGDSALYLCASSLGDRRNSPLHFGNGTRLTVT.

The gene calls are TRBV5-1 and TRBJ2-5; weak D call: TRBD1 (6 bases). The CDR3 extends over 16 amino acids. Trimming removed 6 bases at V and 1 base at J, with 19 bases between. Germline values: CDR1 SGHRS, CDR2 YFSETQ. This CDR3 reads CASMRGIVLSQETQYF. CDR3 nucleotides: TGCGCCAGCATGAGGGGGATCGTACTCAGCCAAGAGACCCAGTACTTC.

The CDR3 reads CASRTGIVNEKLFF. CDR3 nucleotides: TGTGCCAGCAGGACAGGGATTGTTAATGAAAAACTGTTTTTT. The chain couples TRBV28 to TRBJ1-4; TRBD1 matches 7 bases. V dropped 6 bases and J dropped 4; count of bases not matched to a gene: 5. From germline, CDR1 is MDHEN and CDR2 SYDVKM. The CDR3 covers 14 residues.